This TCR beta chain is drawn from a study of vaccination and CD4 T cells after COVID-19. About the study: Six males and four females constituted the convalescent cohort, two of whom were Hispanic.

The time point denotes: late sampling 161 to 241 days after vaccination in a few convalescent patients. Overall study findings and caveats: Relatively few convalescent patients were studied; early post-infection timepoints were not included. Spike mono-reactivity was the property of 304 of 307 vaccine-specific clones in convalescent patients.

The V end was cut by 0 bases, the J end by 2 bases, with 10 bases between. This CDR3 has 14 amino acids. Germline CDR1 is DFQATT and CDR2 is SNEGSKA (reference sequence). With regard to this clonotype: Its antigen is undetermined.

Each CDR3 protein is one row after TCRdb ran MiXCR on the PCR reads. The table records approximately 30,000 distinct CDR3 sequences, 51% of them present only once. This chain joins TRBV20-1 and TRBJ1-1; D uncertain. The sequences come from CD4+ T cells from blood, collected about 7 months after SARS-CoV-2 vaccination. This TCR was recovered from a human donor who had recovered from COVID-19. CDR3 in amino acids: CSARDITGNTEAFF. The DNA for the CDR3 is TGCAGTGCTAGAGATATAACTGGTAACACTGAAGCTTTCTTT.